This TCR beta chain originates from a study of T cell responses to AZD1222 COVID-19 vaccine. Study background: Second doses at about 4 or about 12 weeks were pooled.

Germline loops: CDR1 SGHNT, CDR2 YYREEE (reference sequence). V was cut by 4 bases and J by 0 bases, with 14 bases left in between. The CDR3 sequence is 16 residues long. Overall study findings and caveats: Increased Spike-specific TCR breadth and depth were observed after two AZD1222 doses. Only a handful of AZD1222 recipients, five to seven in all, had baseline seropositivity. Among the donors, most were white British and more were female, and clonal diversity was possibly underestimated.

About this clone itself: Antigen unknown.

Profiling relied on immunoSEQ multiplex PCR, and the TCRdb table lists in-frame clones only, not all of them. This table holds about 140,000 clones, 92% found once. V and J are TRBV5-4 and TRBJ2-1; D may correspond to TRBD1 or TRBD2 (6 bases each). This TCR derives from an adult in good health. The specimen was peripheral blood, collected on day 0 of AZD1222 vaccination. Written as DNA, the CDR3 is TGTGCCAGCAGCCCCCAAGGGGGGATCTCCTACAATGAGCAGTTCTTC. It codes for CASSPQGGISYNEQFF.